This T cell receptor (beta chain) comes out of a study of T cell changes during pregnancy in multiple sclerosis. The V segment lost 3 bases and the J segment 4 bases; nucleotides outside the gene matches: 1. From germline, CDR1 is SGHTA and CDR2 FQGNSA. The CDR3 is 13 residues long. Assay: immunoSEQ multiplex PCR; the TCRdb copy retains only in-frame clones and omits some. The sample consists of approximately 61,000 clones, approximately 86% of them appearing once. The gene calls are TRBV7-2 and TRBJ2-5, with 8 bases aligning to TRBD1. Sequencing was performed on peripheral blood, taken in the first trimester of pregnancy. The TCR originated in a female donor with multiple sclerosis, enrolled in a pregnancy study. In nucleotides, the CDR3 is TGTGCCAGCAGCTTCGGACAGGGAGAGACCCAGTACTTC. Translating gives CASSFGQGETQYF.